The T cell receptor (beta chain) under discussion was sequenced for a study of blood T cell repertoires in COVID-19. Across the study: T cells, B-cell-depleted T cells, or PBMCs supplied cDNA or gDNA.

Assay used: immunoSEQ multiplex PCR; TCRdb lists only in-frame clones, some missing. The sample gives under 250,000 clones, roughly four fifths of which show up once; about 3.8% is in the top ten. The V end was cut by 2 bases, the J end by 1 base, with 9 bases between. The CDR3 sequence is 16 residues long. Looked up from germline, CDR1 is SGHTA and CDR2 is FQGNSA. The origin of this receptor is a middle-aged woman who had been exposed to COVID-19. Sequencing input: PBMCs or T cells enriched from blood (not recorded which). This rearrangement joins TRBV7-2 to TRBJ1-6, with D unresolved. The CDR3 protein is CASSLTDISYNSPLHF. CDR3 sequence (DNA): TGTGCCAGCAGCTTAACCGACATTTCCTATAATTCACCCCTCCACTTT. Variable domain in full (rest from reference TRBV7-2 and TRBJ1-6): GAGVSQSPSNKVTEKGKDVELRCDPISGHTALYWYRQSLGQGLEFLIYFQGNSAPDKSGLPSDRFSAERTGGSVSTLTIQRTQQEDSAVYLCASSLTDISYNSPLHFGNGTRLTVT.